This TCR beta chain was sequenced during a study of shared T cell receptors in the human thymus. Some clones are missing from TCRdb's copy, which holds only in-frame ones; the method was immunoSEQ multiplex PCR. The profile shows hundreds of thousands of clones, more than 75% of them singletons. A single count supports this clone. Per the germline V gene, CDR1 is MDHEN and CDR2 is SYDVKM. This CDR3 spans 12 amino acids. With 5 bases removed from V and 11 bases from J, the gap between germline ends came to 13 bases. These same records also appear under a second study, on human thymus T cells. That study adds: Apparent skewing of V and J gene usage characterized both thymic and blood repertoires. Reports from related research described highly overlapping thymic repertoires among unrelated individuals.

The material sequenced was thymocytes. This TCR derives from a boy under three years old with a congenital heart defect. The chain is built from TRBV28 and TRBJ1-5; D uncertain. The CDR3 DNA follows: TGTGCCAGCAGTCCCCGAGAAATGTCCCAGCATTTT. Amino acids: CASSPREMSQHF.